Listed below are T cell receptor beta chains from one sample, sequenced in a study of shared clonotypes between healthy human individuals. The table came from immunoSEQ multiplex PCR; TCRdb's copy has only in-frame clones and leaves some out. Altogether roughly 1.4 million clones are present, around 98.5% being singletons, with the ten largest covering approximately 0.4%. Source material: naive CD4+ T cells sorted from blood. The receptors shown here come from a man aged 25 to 40 in good health. Both conserved end residues are part of each CDR3. A D gene is named only where the DNA matches it firmly.

j_call d_call v_call cdr3_aa
TRBJ2-7 TRBD2 TRBV15 CATSRDSLGGRGPDEQYF
TRBJ2-7 NA TRBV2 CASMAYTYEQYF
TRBJ1-2 NA TRBV7-2 CASSLAGGMRGYTF
TRBJ1-1 TRBD1 TRBV6-1 CASSGRQGARDTEAFF
TRBJ1-1 NA TRBV2 CASTSQKNTEAFF
TRBJ2-5 NA TRBV7-8 CASSLARARGKLETQYF
TRBJ2-7 TRBD1 TRBV18 CASSSVGGQGSYEQYF
TRBJ1-2 NA TRBV6-1 CASSATDSYGYTF
TRBJ1-5 NA TRBV19 CATTNRSRIQPQHF
TRBJ2-3 TRBD1 TRBV7-9 CASSLGQGSTDTQYF
TRBJ2-5 NA TRBV19 CASKEQPNQETQYF
TRBJ1-5 NA TRBV2 CASSEKFSWGKQPQHF
TRBJ2-1 TRBD2 TRBV9 CASSVATAGGSFSSSYNEQFF
TRBJ2-1 NA TRBV7-9 CASSATVVFAEQFF
TRBJ2-1 TRBD1 TRBV7-9 CASSLAGTVNEQFF
TRBJ2-3 TRBD2 TRBV5-8 CASSLVTSGPNF
TRBJ1-5 TRBD1 TRBV9 CASSASQGGRNQPQHF
TRBJ2-5 TRBD1 TRBV5-1 CASSLGKTGMEAKTQYF